Described below is a single TCR beta chain sequence and its context. The V and J ends lost 1 base and 3 bases, in that order; junction bases with no gene match: 11. The germline V gene has CDR1 KGHSH and CDR2 LQKENI. The CDR3 covers 18 residues. The sample originates from a study of blood T cell repertoires in COVID-19. The data were produced by immunoSEQ multiplex PCR, yet TCRdb's version contains in-frame clones alone and is incomplete. This table holds 150,000 or so clones, less than 90% found once. The receptor was isolated from a woman aged 70 to 79 with acute or convalescent COVID-19. V gene TRBV18 combines with J gene TRBJ2-4, with 8 positions matching TRBD1. Sequencing was performed on peripheral blood. CDR3 sequence: CASSPRVTGGNNKNIQYF. CDR3 nucleotides: TGTGCCAGCTCACCACGGGTCACAGGGGGAAATAACAAAAACATTCAGTACTTC.